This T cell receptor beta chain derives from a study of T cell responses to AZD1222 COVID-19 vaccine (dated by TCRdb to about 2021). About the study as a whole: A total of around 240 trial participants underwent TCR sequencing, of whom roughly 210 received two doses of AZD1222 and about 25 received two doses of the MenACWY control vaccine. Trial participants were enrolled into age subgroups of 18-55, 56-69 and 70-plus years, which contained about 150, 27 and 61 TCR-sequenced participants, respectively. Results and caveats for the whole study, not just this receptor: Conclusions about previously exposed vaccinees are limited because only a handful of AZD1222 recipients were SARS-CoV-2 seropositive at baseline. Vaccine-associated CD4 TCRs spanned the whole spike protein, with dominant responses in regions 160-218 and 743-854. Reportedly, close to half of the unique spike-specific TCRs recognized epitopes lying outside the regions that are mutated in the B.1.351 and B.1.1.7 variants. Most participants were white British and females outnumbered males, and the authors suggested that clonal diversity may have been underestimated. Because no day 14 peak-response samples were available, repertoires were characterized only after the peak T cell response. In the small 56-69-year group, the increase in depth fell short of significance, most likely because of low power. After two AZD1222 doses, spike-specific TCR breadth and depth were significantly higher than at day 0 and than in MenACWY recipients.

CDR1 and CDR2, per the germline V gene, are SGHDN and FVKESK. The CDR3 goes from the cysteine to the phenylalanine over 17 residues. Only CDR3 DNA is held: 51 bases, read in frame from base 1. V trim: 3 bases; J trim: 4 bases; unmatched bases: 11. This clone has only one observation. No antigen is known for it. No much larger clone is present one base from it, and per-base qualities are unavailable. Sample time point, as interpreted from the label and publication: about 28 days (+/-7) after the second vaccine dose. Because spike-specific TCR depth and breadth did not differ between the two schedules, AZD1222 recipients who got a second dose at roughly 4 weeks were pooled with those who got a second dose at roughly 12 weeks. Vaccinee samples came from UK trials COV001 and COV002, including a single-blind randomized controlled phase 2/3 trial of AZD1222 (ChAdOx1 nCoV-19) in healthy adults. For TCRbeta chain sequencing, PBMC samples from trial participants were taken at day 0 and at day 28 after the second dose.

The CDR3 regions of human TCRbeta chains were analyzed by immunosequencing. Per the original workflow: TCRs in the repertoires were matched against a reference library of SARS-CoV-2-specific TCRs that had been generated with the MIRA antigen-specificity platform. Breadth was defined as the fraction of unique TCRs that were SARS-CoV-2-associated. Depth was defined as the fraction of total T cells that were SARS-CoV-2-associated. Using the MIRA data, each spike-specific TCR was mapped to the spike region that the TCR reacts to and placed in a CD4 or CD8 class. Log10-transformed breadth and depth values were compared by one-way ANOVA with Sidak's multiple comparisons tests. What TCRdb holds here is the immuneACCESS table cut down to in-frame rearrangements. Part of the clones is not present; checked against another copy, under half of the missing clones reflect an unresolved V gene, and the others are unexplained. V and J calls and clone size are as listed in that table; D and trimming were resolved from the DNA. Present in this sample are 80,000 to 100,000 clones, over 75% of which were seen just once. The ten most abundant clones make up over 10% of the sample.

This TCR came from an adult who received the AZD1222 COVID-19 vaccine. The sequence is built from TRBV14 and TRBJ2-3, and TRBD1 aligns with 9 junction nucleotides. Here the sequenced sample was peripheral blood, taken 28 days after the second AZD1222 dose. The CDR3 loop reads CASSQQTGGIGADTQYF. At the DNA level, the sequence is TGTGCCAGCAGCCAGCAAACAGGGGGCATAGGGGCAGATACGCAGTATTTT.